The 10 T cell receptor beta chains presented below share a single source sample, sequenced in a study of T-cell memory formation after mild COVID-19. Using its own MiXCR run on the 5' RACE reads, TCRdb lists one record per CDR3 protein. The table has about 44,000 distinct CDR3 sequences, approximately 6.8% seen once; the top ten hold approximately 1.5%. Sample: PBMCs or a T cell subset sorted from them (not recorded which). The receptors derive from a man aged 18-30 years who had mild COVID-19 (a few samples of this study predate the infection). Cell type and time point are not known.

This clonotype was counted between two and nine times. The CDR3 sequence is CSAPRGGSTDTQYF. The CDR3 DNA reads TGCAGTGCTCCGCGGGGGGGCAGCACAGATACGCAGTATTTT. V and J are TRBV20-1 and TRBJ2-3; 9 positions agree with TRBD2. Germline V gene data show CDR1 as DFQATT and CDR2 as SNEGSKA (reference sequence). This CDR3 has 14 amino acids. V trimming: 5 bases; J trimming: 0 bases; junction bases outside the gene matches: 3.

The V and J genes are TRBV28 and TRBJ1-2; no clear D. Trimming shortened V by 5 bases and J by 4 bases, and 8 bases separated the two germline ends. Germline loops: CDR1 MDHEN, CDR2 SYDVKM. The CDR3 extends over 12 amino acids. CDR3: CASSAVSYGYTF. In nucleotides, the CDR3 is TGTGCCAGCAGTGCCGTGAGCTATGGCTACACCTTC.

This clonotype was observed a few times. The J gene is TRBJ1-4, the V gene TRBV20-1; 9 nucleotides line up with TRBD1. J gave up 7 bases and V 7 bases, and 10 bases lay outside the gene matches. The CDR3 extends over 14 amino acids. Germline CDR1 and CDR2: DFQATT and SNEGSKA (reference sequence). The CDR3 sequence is CSVSDTGGGEKLFF. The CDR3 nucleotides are TGCAGTGTATCAGATACAGGGGGCGGTGAAAAACTGTTTTTT.

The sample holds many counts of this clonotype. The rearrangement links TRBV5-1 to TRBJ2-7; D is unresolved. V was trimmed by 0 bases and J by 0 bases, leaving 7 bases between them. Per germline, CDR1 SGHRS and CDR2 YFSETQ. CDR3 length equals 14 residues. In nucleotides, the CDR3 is TGCGCCAGCAGCTTGGGATCTGTCTCCTACGAGCAGTACTTC. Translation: CASSLGSVSYEQYF.

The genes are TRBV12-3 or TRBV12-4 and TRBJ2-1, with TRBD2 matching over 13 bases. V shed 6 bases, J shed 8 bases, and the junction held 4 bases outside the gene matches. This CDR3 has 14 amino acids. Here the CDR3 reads CASSRTSGGHEQFF. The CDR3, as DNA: TGTGCCAGCAGCCGGACTAGCGGGGGACATGAGCAGTTCTTC.

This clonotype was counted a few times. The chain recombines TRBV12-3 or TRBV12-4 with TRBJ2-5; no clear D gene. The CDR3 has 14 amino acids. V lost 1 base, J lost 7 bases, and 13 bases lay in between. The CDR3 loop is CASSLEALLGTQYF. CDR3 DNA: TGTGCCAGCAGTTTAGAAGCTCTCTTAGGGACCCAGTACTTC.

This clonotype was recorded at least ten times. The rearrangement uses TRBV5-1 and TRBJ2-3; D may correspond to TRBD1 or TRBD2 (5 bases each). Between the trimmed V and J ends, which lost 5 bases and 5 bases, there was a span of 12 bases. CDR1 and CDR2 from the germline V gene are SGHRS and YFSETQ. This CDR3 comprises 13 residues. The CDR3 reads CASRRDGKDTQYF. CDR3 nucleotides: TGCGCCAGCAGAAGGGACGGAAAAGATACGCAGTATTTT.

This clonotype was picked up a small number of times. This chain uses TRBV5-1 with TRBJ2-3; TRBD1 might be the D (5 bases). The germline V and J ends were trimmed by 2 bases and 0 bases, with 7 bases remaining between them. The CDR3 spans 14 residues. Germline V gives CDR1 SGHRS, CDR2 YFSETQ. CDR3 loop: CASSLGVSTDTQYF. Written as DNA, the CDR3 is TGCGCCAGCAGCTTAGGGGTTAGCACAGATACGCAGTATTTT.

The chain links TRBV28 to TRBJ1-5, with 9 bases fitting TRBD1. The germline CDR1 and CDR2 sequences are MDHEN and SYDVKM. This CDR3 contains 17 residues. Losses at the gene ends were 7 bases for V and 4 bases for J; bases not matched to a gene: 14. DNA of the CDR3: TGTGCCAGCACTCTGGACAGGGGCCTCTCTTTTAATCAGCCCCAGCATTTT. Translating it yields CASTLDRGLSFNQPQHF.

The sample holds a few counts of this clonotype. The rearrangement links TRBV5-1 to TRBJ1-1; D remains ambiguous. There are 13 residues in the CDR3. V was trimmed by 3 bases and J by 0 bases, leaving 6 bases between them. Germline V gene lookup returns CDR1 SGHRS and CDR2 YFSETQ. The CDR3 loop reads CASSSGMNTEAFF. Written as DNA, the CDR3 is TGCGCCAGCAGCTCCGGCATGAACACTGAAGCTTTCTTT.